This is a list of T cell receptor beta chains from one sample in a study of TIL therapy for anti-PD-1-resistant metastatic lung cancer. The protocol was immunoSEQ multiplex PCR, while the TCRdb copy is restricted to in-frame clones and leaves out a portion. The data contain around 33,000 clones, just under 75% of them singletons. Source: blood, taken at baseline. These receptors all stem from a woman between 25 and 80 years old with non-small cell lung cancer. Each CDR3 is given with its conserved first and last residue. A D gene is named only where the DNA matches it firmly. The size entry is marked missing in some rows and otherwise reads once, few, many or a size class.

V gene	clone size	D gene	J gene	CDR3 protein	CDR3 DNA
TRBV5-4	.	.	TRBJ2-7	CASRVDLLNEQYF	TGTGCCAGCAGGGTGGACTTATTAAACGAGCAGTACTTC
TRBV5-6	.	.	TRBJ2-2	CASSLTSGELFF	TGTGCCAGCAGCTTGACTAGCGGGGAGCTGTTTTTT
TRBV5-6	.	.	TRBJ2-7	CASSLGNSRGWEAQYF	TGTGCCAGCAGCTTGGGTAATAGTAGAGGTTGGGAAGCGCAGTACTTC
TRBV5-6	once	TRBD2	TRBJ2-1	CASSLRSGRVYNEQFF	TGTGCCAGCAGCTTGCGGAGCGGGAGGGTTTACAATGAGCAGTTCTTC
TRBV9	few	.	TRBJ1-1	CASSTWDANTEAFF	TGTGCCAGCAGCACTTGGGACGCCAACACTGAAGCTTTCTTT
TRBV6-1	.	TRBD2	TRBJ2-7	CASSAYLAGVPYEQYF	TGTGCCAGCAGTGCCTACCTAGCGGGAGTGCCCTACGAGCAGTACTTC
TRBV30	.	.	TRBJ1-5	CAWSQGLVDQPQHF	TGTGCCTGGAGTCAGGGGCTGGTCGATCAGCCCCAGCATTTT
TRBV18	.	TRBD1	TRBJ1-4	CASSPTPGQITPTNEKLFF	TGTGCCAGCTCACCAACCCCGGGACAGATTACCCCAACTAATGAAAAACTGTTTTTT
TRBV11-2	few	TRBD2	TRBJ2-1	CASSLQGLAKYNEQFF	TGTGCCAGCAGCTTGCAGGGACTAGCGAAGTACAATGAGCAGTTCTTC
TRBV5-4	.	TRBD2	TRBJ2-3	CAARRRAGDTDTQYF	TGTGCCGCTAGGAGGAGGGCGGGAGACACAGATACGCAGTATTTT
TRBV25-1	.	TRBD2	TRBJ2-1	CASSGTGGPSNEQFF	TGTGCCAGCAGTGGAACGGGAGGGCCGAGCAATGAGCAGTTCTTC
TRBV2	.	.	TRBJ1-5	CASRDRDGGNQPQHF	TGTGCCAGCAGAGACCGGGACGGAGGCAATCAGCCCCAGCATTTT
TRBV28	once	TRBD1	TRBJ1-2	CASSTSGTGRRGYGYTF	TGTGCCAGCAGCACTTCCGGGACAGGAAGAAGAGGATATGGCTACACCTTC
TRBV5-6	.	.	TRBJ2-3	CASSFPGTDTQYF	TGTGCCAGCAGCTTTCCGGGGACAGATACGCAGTATTTT
TRBV28	.	TRBD2	TRBJ2-1	CASSRNSGAYNEQFF	TGTGCCAGCAGTAGAAATAGCGGGGCCTACAATGAGCAGTTCTTC
TRBV15	.	TRBD1	TRBJ1-2	CATSRGGQGTHGYTF	TGTGCCACCAGCAGAGGGGGACAGGGGACACATGGCTACACCTTC
TRBV7-9	.	.	TRBJ1-2	CASTGTHYGYTF	TGTGCCAGCACAGGGACTCACTATGGCTACACCTTC
TRBV7-2	once	TRBD2	TRBJ2-2	CASSSGLAVFGELFF	TGTGCCAGCAGCTCAGGACTAGCGGTTTTCGGGGAGCTGTTTTTT
TRBV2	.	.	TRBJ2-2	CASSVQGTGELFF	TGTGCCAGCAGTGTACAGGGCACCGGGGAGCTGTTTTTT
TRBV7-2	.	.	TRBJ2-7	CAAGRRFSGEQYF	TGTGCCGCGGGCCGGCGATTTTCGGGCGAGCAGTACTTC
TRBV13	.	.	TRBJ2-5	CASSLGDRDQETQYF	TGTGCCAGCAGCCTAGGGGATAGGGATCAAGAGACCCAGTACTTC
TRBV6-1	.	TRBD2	TRBJ2-7	CASSTSGRFEQYF	TGTGCCAGCAGCACTAGCGGGAGGTTTGAGCAGTACTTC
TRBV5-1	.	.	TRBJ2-1	CASSWADPSNEQFF	TGCGCCAGCAGTTGGGCAGACCCTAGCAATGAGCAGTTCTTC
TRBV19	once	TRBD2	TRBJ2-7	CASSITTIPGLAGGEQYF	TGTGCCAGTAGTATCACGACAATACCGGGACTAGCGGGAGGGGAGCAGTACTTC
TRBV5-1	.	TRBD1	TRBJ1-1	CASRPGDRGRYEAFF	TGCGCCAGCAGACCCGGGGACAGGGGACGTTATGAAGCTTTCTTT
TRBV2	few	.	TRBJ2-5	CASSESRGPETQYF	TGTGCCAGCAGTGAATCGCGGGGACCCGAGACCCAGTACTTC
TRBV7-6	once	.	TRBJ2-1	CASSLTGEEQFF	TGTGCCAGCAGCTTAACGGGAGAAGAGCAGTTCTTC
TRBV15	.	.	TRBJ1-1	CATSRDKGVNSEAFF	TGTGCCACCAGCAGAGATAAGGGGGTGAACAGTGAAGCTTTCTTT
TRBV27	.	TRBD2	TRBJ2-1	CASSLSGIPEQFF	TGTGCCAGCAGTTTGAGCGGGATTCCCGAGCAGTTCTTC
TRBV5-6	once	TRBD1	TRBJ1-2	CASRRQGARGYTF	TGTGCCAGCAGAAGACAGGGGGCTCGGGGCTACACCTTC
TRBV27	.	TRBD1	TRBJ2-2	CASSLMTGTGTGELFF	TGTGCCAGCAGTTTAATGACAGGGACGGGCACCGGGGAGCTGTTTTTT
TRBV6-1	.	TRBD1	TRBJ1-4	CASSEGQGYEKLFF	TGTGCCAGCAGTGAGGGACAGGGGTATGAAAAACTGTTTTTT
TRBV29-1	.	.	TRBJ2-3	CSVVDSTSTDTQYF	TGCAGCGTTGTCGACTCAACCTCCACAGATACGCAGTATTTT
TRBV15	.	TRBD1	TRBJ1-4	CATSIDRGRLEKLFF	TGTGCCACCAGCATCGACAGGGGACGACTTGAAAAACTGTTTTTT
TRBV5-6	.	TRBD2	TRBJ2-1	CASSLSREVFNEQFF	TGTGCCAGCAGCCTTTCGCGGGAGGTGTTTAATGAGCAGTTCTTC
TRBV7-9	.	.	TRBJ1-1	CASSFLFDTEAFF	TGTGCCAGCAGCTTCTTATTCGACACTGAAGCTTTCTTT
TRBV6-5	.	.	TRBJ1-4	CASSYSAGTNEKLFF	TGTGCCAGCAGTTACTCAGCTGGAACTAATGAAAAACTGTTTTTT
TRBV10-2	.	TRBD2	TRBJ2-3	CASSPGLAGTDTQYF	TGCGCCAGCAGTCCCGGACTAGCAGGAACAGATACGCAGTATTTT
TRBV18	.	.	TRBJ1-1	CASSPRAASLEAFF	TGTGCCAGCTCCCCACGGGCAGCAAGCCTTGAAGCTTTCTTT
TRBV18	few	TRBD2	TRBJ2-7	CASSTLPGLAGGPYEQYF	TGTGCCAGCTCAACTCTTCCGGGACTAGCGGGAGGGCCCTACGAGCAGTACTTC
TRBV19	.	TRBD2	TRBJ2-1	CASSIGAGDPSYNEQFF	TGTGCCAGTAGTATTGGGGCGGGGGACCCCTCCTACAATGAGCAGTTCTTC
TRBV27	.	.	TRBJ2-1	CASSLNNEQFF	TGTGCCAGCAGTTTAAACAATGAGCAGTTCTTC
TRBV12-5	.	TRBD2	TRBJ2-2	CASGLSTTSGTTGELFF	TGTGCTAGTGGTTTGTCCACGACTAGCGGGACGACCGGGGAGCTGTTTTTT
TRBV5-6	few	.	TRBJ2-7	CASSLISVPYEQYF	TGTGCCAGCAGCTTGATATCCGTTCCCTACGAGCAGTACTTC
TRBV19	.	.	TRBJ2-1	CASSIGPGLHYNEQFF	TGTGCCAGTAGTATTGGACCAGGGCTCCACTACAATGAGCAGTTCTTC
TRBV25-1	.	.	TRBJ2-2	CASSEGVFERTGELFF	TGTGCCAGCAGTGAAGGGGTGTTCGAACGGACCGGGGAGCTGTTTTTT
TRBV18	.	.	TRBJ1-1	CASSPEGGDTEAFF	TGTGCCAGCTCACCAGAGGGTGGAGACACTGAAGCTTTCTTT
TRBV9	once	TRBD1	TRBJ1-4	CASSPNQGVGEKLFF	TGTGCCAGCAGCCCCAACCAGGGGGTGGGTGAAAAACTGTTTTTT
TRBV9	.	.	TRBJ2-3	CASSFGGTDTQYF	TGTGCCAGCAGCTTCGGCGGCACAGATACGCAGTATTTT
TRBV5-4	few	TRBD2	TRBJ2-1	CASSLDGLAGPHEQFF	TGTGCCAGCAGCTTGGACGGCTTAGCGGGACCCCATGAGCAGTTCTTC
TRBV30	medium-sized	.	TRBJ1-1	CAWRGLGVAFF	TGTGCCTGGAGGGGGCTCGGGGTCGCTTTCTTT
TRBV11-3	.	.	TRBJ1-2	CASSLGTGHGYTF	TGTGCCAGCAGCTTAGGAACAGGGCATGGCTACACCTTC
TRBV29-1	few	TRBD1	TRBJ1-1	CSVEGQGATEAFF	TGCAGCGTTGAGGGACAGGGGGCCACTGAAGCTTTCTTT
TRBV27	.	TRBD2	TRBJ2-2	CASNRREGRSGELFF	TGTGCCAGCAACAGACGGGAGGGCCGCAGCGGGGAGCTGTTTTTT
TRBV7-8	few	.	TRBJ2-7	CASSLEGLFPYEQYF	TGTGCCAGCAGCTTAGAGGGCTTGTTCCCCTACGAGCAGTACTTC
TRBV29-1	.	.	TRBJ2-1	CSAGGLAYNEQFF	TGCAGCGCTGGAGGGCTAGCCTACAATGAGCAGTTCTTC
TRBV6-5	.	TRBD1	TRBJ2-5	CASSYATGEETQYF	TGTGCCAGCAGTTACGCGACAGGGGAAGAGACCCAGTACTTC
TRBV6-5	.	.	TRBJ1-1	CASTQRVNTEAFF	TGTGCCAGCACACAGCGGGTGAACACTGAAGCTTTCTTT